These T cell receptor beta chains were read from a single sample in a study of blood T cell repertoires in COVID-19. Generated by immunoSEQ multiplex PCR, the TCRdb table keeps only in-frame clones and is missing some. This sample has 400,000 to 450,000 clones, with roughly nine tenths found just once. The sample taken for sequencing was PBMCs or T cells enriched from blood (not recorded which). The receptors derive from a man younger than 40 who had recovered from COVID-19. Each CDR3 is given with its conserved first and last residue. A D gene is named only where the DNA matches it firmly. Some rows have no size entry. The others give once, few or many, or a class for an expanded clone.

abundance | len | j_gene | d_gene | v_gene | CDR3nt | CDR3aa
- | 14 | TRBJ1-5 | - | TRBV3-1/TRBV3-2 | TGTGCCAGCAGCGGAGCCACATTGGATCAGCCCCAGCATTTT | CASSGATLDQPQHF
once | 15 | TRBJ2-1 | - | TRBV7-9 | TGTGCCAGCAGCGCAACTAGCTGGCAGGGCAATGAGCAGTTCTTC | CASSATSWQGNEQFF
- | 15 | TRBJ2-1 | - | TRBV19 | TGTGCCAGTAGTCCCGAGGGGGACTCCTACAATGAGCAGTTCTTC | CASSPEGDSYNEQFF
- | 17 | TRBJ2-3 | TRBD2 | TRBV19 | TGTGCCAGTAGTAGGGATATAGCGGGAGGGCCCCCAGATACGCAGTATTTT | CASSRDIAGGPPDTQYF
- | 12 | TRBJ1-2 | - | TRBV6-1 | TGTGCCAGCAGTGAAGGCAGTGTTGGCTACACCTTC | CASSEGSVGYTF
- | 14 | TRBJ1-4 | - | TRBV28 | TGTGCCAGCAGTATCCCTATCGCTTCGGAGAAACTGTTTTTT | CASSIPIASEKLFF
- | 15 | TRBJ2-1 | TRBD2 | TRBV25-1 | TGTGCCAGCAGTCCGTTAGCGGGGGCATACAATGAGCAGTTCTTC | CASSPLAGAYNEQFF
- | 14 | TRBJ2-1 | TRBD2 | TRBV5-1 | TGCGCCAGCAGCTTACTAGCGGGAAACAATGAGCAGTTCTTC | CASSLLAGNNEQFF
- | 15 | TRBJ2-1 | - | TRBV27 | TGTGCCAGCAGTTTATGGCTGAACAACTACAATGAGCAGTTCTTC | CASSLWLNNYNEQFF
- | 15 | TRBJ2-3 | TRBD2 | TRBV5-1 | TGCGCCACCGCGAGTGGTAGCGGGGGTGTAGATACGCAGTATTTT | CATASGSGGVDTQYF
- | 16 | TRBJ2-3 | - | TRBV13 | TGTGCCAGCAGCGACCTTGACAAGCCTAGCACAGATACGCAGTATTTT | CASSDLDKPSTDTQYF
- | 16 | TRBJ2-4 | - | TRBV5-1 | TGCGCCAGCAGCTTGGGACAGGAGCTAGCCAAAAACATTCAGTACTTC | CASSLGQELAKNIQYF
- | 14 | TRBJ1-2 | TRBD1 | TRBV27 | TGTGCCAGCAGTTCCGCAGGGGGGACCTATGGCTACACCTTC | CASSSAGGTYGYTF
- | 15 | TRBJ1-4 | - | TRBV10-2 | TGCGCCAGCAGTGAGTGGGCGACCGGGGGGGAAAAACTGTTTTTT | CASSEWATGGEKLFF
- | 11 | TRBJ2-7 | - | TRBV11-2 | TGTGCCAGCAGCCCCTCTCCTGAGCAGTACTTC | CASSPSPEQYF
- | 15 | TRBJ2-2 | TRBD1 | TRBV24-1 | TGTGCCACCAGCCCCACAGGGGAGAGCACCGGGGAGCTGTTTTTT | CATSPTGESTGELFF
- | 15 | TRBJ2-5 | - | TRBV6-5 | TGTGCCAGCAGTCCCGGGAGAGCCCCCGGGGAGACCCAGTACTTC | CASSPGRAPGETQYF
- | 16 | TRBJ1-5 | TRBD1 | TRBV7-8 | TGTGCCAGCAGCTTTTCGGACAGGGGATTGTATCAGCCCCAGCATTTT | CASSFSDRGLYQPQHF
- | 14 | TRBJ2-7 | - | TRBV27 | TGTGCCAGCAGTTTACAGGGCATTGCGGACGAGCAGTACTTC | CASSLQGIADEQYF
- | 13 | TRBJ2-1 | - | TRBV18 | TGTGCCAGCTCTTCCGGGGTCAGCAATGAGCAGTTCTTC | CASSSGVSNEQFF
- | 15 | TRBJ2-1 | - | TRBV10-1 | TGCGCCAGCAGTAGGACGGGGTTGGATTACAATGAGCAGTTCTTC | CASSRTGLDYNEQFF
- | 15 | TRBJ1-5 | - | TRBV5-1 | TGCGCCAGCAGCCCCTCCGGTCAGGGAAATCAGCCCCAGCATTTT | CASSPSGQGNQPQHF
- | 16 | TRBJ1-2 | - | TRBV28 | TGTGCCAGCAGTTTCCCAGACCAGACACTTAACTATGGCTACACCTTC | CASSFPDQTLNYGYTF
- | 16 | TRBJ1-5 | TRBD1 | TRBV19 | TGTGCCAGTAGGACCGTTTTTACAGGGGGCAATCAGCCCCAGCATTTT | CASRTVFTGGNQPQHF
once | 14 | TRBJ2-7 | TRBD1 | TRBV10-3 | TGTGCCATCAGGACAGGGGGCCCGTCCAACGAGCAGTACTTC | CAIRTGGPSNEQYF
once | 13 | TRBJ2-3 | - | TRBV11-2 | TGTGCCAGCAGCCTAACCACGGCAGATACGCAGTATTTT | CASSLTTADTQYF
- | 15 | TRBJ1-5 | - | TRBV27 | TGTGCCAGCAAAAAAGACAACATCTCAGGTCGGCCCCAGCATTTT | CASKKDNISGRPQHF
- | 15 | TRBJ2-1 | TRBD2 | TRBV5-4 | TGTGCCAGCAGCTTGGCCCTAGCGGGAGGGAATGAGCAGTTCTTC | CASSLALAGGNEQFF
- | 15 | TRBJ1-2 | - | TRBV18 | TGTGCCAGCTCACCACAAGACAAAAACTTCTATGGCTACACCTTC | CASSPQDKNFYGYTF
- | 14 | TRBJ2-7 | TRBD1 | TRBV2 | TGTGCCAGCAGTGTATATACAGGGGGCGGCGAGCAGTACTTC | CASSVYTGGGEQYF
- | 13 | TRBJ1-2 | TRBD1 | TRBV18 | TGTGCCAGCTCACCCGAGGGGGCAGGAGGCTACACCTTC | CASSPEGAGGYTF
- | 15 | TRBJ2-1 | - | TRBV5-1 | TGCGCCAGCAGCCCAGGGAATTTTGGGATGAATGAGCAGTTCTTC | CASSPGNFGMNEQFF
- | 15 | TRBJ2-2 | - | TRBV5-4 | TGTGCCAGCAGCTTGAGTGGGAGGAGTACCGGGGAGCTGTTTTTT | CASSLSGRSTGELFF
- | 14 | TRBJ1-2 | - | TRBV6-5 | TGTGCCAGCAGTTACGGGCAACCGCTCGGTGGCTACACCTTC | CASSYGQPLGGYTF
- | 16 | TRBJ2-2 | TRBD2 | TRBV6-1 | TGTGCCAGCAGTGATTGGCTAGCGGCTAACACCGGGGAGCTGTTTTTT | CASSDWLAANTGELFF
- | 16 | TRBJ1-1 | - | TRBV6-4 | TGTGCCAGCAGTGACTCGTCGGACCGACTAAACACTGAAGCTTTCTTT | CASSDSSDRLNTEAFF
- | 16 | TRBJ2-7 | - | TRBV16 | TGTGCCAGCAGCCAATCCCCTTCGGACAAGACCTACGAGCAGTACTTC | CASSQSPSDKTYEQYF
- | 15 | TRBJ2-1 | - | TRBV5-1 | TGCGCCAGCAGCTTAGGAACAGGGTCCTACAATGAGCAGTTCTTC | CASSLGTGSYNEQFF
- | 17 | TRBJ2-5 | - | TRBV12-1 | TGTGCCAGCAGCTTCGTGACTAGCGGGAGGAGGGGAGAGACCCAGTACTTC | CASSFVTSGRRGETQYF
- | 18 | TRBJ2-5 | - | TRBV28 | TGTGCCAGCACCCCCAGTTGGGGTTCCGGGGAAGTTGGGGAGACCCAGTACTTC | CASTPSWGSGEVGETQYF
- | 16 | TRBJ2-2 | - | TRBV19 | TGTGCCAGTAGTATAGTTGGGAGAGGCGGCACCGGGGAGCTGTTTTTT | CASSIVGRGGTGELFF
- | 16 | TRBJ2-6 | - | TRBV5-1 | TGCGCCAGCAGCGTCGCATTTGGCCGAGGGGCCAACGTCCTGACTTTC | CASSVAFGRGANVLTF
- | 17 | TRBJ2-1 | TRBD1 | TRBV19 | TGTGCCAGTAGTTTTCGGGGTGAGGACAGGGTGGGAAATGAGCAGTTCTTC | CASSFRGEDRVGNEQFF
- | 13 | TRBJ2-1 | - | TRBV5-1 | TGCGCCAGCAGCTTGGCCCTTAGCTTTGAGCAGTTCTTC | CASSLALSFEQFF
- | 13 | TRBJ1-1 | TRBD1 | TRBV20-1 | TGCAGTGCTTGTGAGAGGGGGCAGGCTGAAGCTTTCTTT | CSACERGQAEAFF
- | 13 | TRBJ2-1 | - | TRBV5-1 | TGCGCCAGCGGAACCCAGGGACTCAATGAGCAGTTCTTC | CASGTQGLNEQFF
- | 15 | TRBJ2-2 | - | TRBV5-1 | TGCGCCAGCAGCTTGACCGGGAAGAACACCGGGGAGCTGTTTTTT | CASSLTGKNTGELFF
- | 15 | TRBJ1-1 | TRBD1 | TRBV10-3 | TGTGCCGTGACAGGGGGCGCGAGAATGAACACTGAAGCTTTCTTT | CAVTGGARMNTEAFF
once | 16 | TRBJ2-5 | - | TRBV28 | TGTGCCAGCAGTTCCTCACGCCAAATAAGTCGGGAGACCCAGTACTTC | CASSSSRQISRETQYF
- | 15 | TRBJ2-1 | TRBD2 | TRBV7-3 | TGTGCCAGCAGCTTAACAGCGGGAGGGCACAATGAGCAGTTCTTC | CASSLTAGGHNEQFF
- | 17 | TRBJ2-3 | - | TRBV7-9 | TGTGCCAGCAGCTTAGGCTGGGAGACACTAAGCACAGATACGCAGTATTTT | CASSLGWETLSTDTQYF
once | 19 | TRBJ2-3 | TRBD2 | TRBV10-3 | TGTGCCATCAGTGGGGGGGTTCTAGCGGGAGGGCAGAACACAGATACGCAGTATTTT | CAISGGVLAGGQNTDTQYF
few | 15 | TRBJ1-3 | - | TRBV10-3 | TGTGCCACGCAAACGGGACTCAGCTCTGGAAACACCATATATTTT | CATQTGLSSGNTIYF
- | 10 | TRBJ2-1 | - | TRBV29-1 | TGCAGCGTCGCGCACAATGAGCAGTTCTTC | CSVAHNEQFF
- | 18 | TRBJ1-5 | - | TRBV28 | TGTGCCAGCAGTTTTTTAAGCTTACAGCTTTATAGCAATCAGCCCCAGCATTTT | CASSFLSLQLYSNQPQHF
- | 14 | TRBJ2-7 | - | TRBV15 | TGTGCCACCAGCACCCGCGTAGGGGCTTACGAGCAGTACTTC | CATSTRVGAYEQYF
- | 13 | TRBJ2-5 | TRBD2 | TRBV12-3/TRBV12-4 | TGTGCCAGCAGTCGGGACTACAGGGAGACCCAGTACTTC | CASSRDYRETQYF
- | 15 | TRBJ2-2 | - | TRBV7-2 | TGTGCCAGCAGCTTAGTTGGAGGGAACACCGGGGAGCTGTTTTTT | CASSLVGGNTGELFF
- | 17 | TRBJ1-2 | - | TRBV7-8 | TGTGCCAGCAGCTTAGCGTCCGCAGGGGCCGACTACTATGGCTACACCTTC | CASSLASAGADYYGYTF